This paragraph covers one T cell receptor beta chain sequence. Its antigen has not been determined. No base qualities exist here, and no much larger clone lies one base off it. This record comes from a study of control samples from healthy donors and cancer patients (TCRdb year 2020). Trimming accounts for 4 bases at V and 4 bases at J, while the number of junction bases matched to no gene is 0. The germline V gene sets CDR1 to MNHEY and CDR2 to SVGAGI. Reading from cysteine to phenylalanine, the CDR3 counts 13 amino acids. CDR3 DNA is the only sequence kept; it has 39 bases, read in frame from the first base. The library was generated by the immunoSEQ multiplex PCR assay. This is the immuneACCESS table as TCRdb keeps it, with only in-frame sequences that have V and J called. A part of the clones is gone; compared with another copy, unresolved V genes explain less than half, and the rest is unexplained. Counted in this sample were 350,000 to 450,000 clones; approximately 92% of them appeared once. The ten top clones hold just under 6.5% of the sample.

The TCR was taken from a man aged 35-49 years with head and neck cancer. The receptor chain draws on TRBV6-5 and TRBJ1-2, and 10 junctional nucleotides match TRBD1. Sequenced sample: PBMCs. The CDR3 reads as follows: CASSWDRGYGYTF. Read as DNA, the sequence is TGTGCCAGCAGTTGGGACAGGGGCTATGGCTACACCTTC.